The 9 T cell receptor beta chains below were found in one sample sequenced in a study of T cell clonotyping in hematopoietic cell transplantation. Profiled with immunoSEQ multiplex PCR; TCRdb holds only in-frame clones, not every one. The sample has roughly 12,000 clones; 40% to 60% are singletons. Sequencing was performed on peripheral blood mononuclear cells. The receptor source for this set is a man in his fifties in good health. Some clones in this sample may be carry-over from other donors' samples.

This chain joins TRBV27 and TRBJ2-1; the D gene is possibly TRBD2 (6 bases). The germline V and J ends were trimmed by 6 bases and 10 bases, with 19 bases remaining between them. This CDR3 is built from 14 residues. CDR1 is MNHEY and CDR2 is SMNVEV in the germline V gene (reference sequence). The CDR3 bases are TGTGCCAGCAGGGGCAGACTAGGCCGCCGGGAGCAGTTCTTC. Its protein product is CASRGRLGRREQFF.

This clone occurred a few times. This sequence joins TRBV5-1 and TRBJ2-5, with 8 positions matching TRBD1. Germline V gene sequence: CDR1 SGHRS, CDR2 YFSETQ. V shed 3 bases and J 3 bases; nucleotides not matched to a gene: 1. CDR3 length: 13 amino acids. CDR3 DNA: TGCGCCAGCAGCTACAGGGGGGAAGAGACCCAGTACTTC. This gives the protein CASSYRGEETQYF.

V and J are TRBV4-2 and TRBJ1-5; the D is unclear. CDR1 is LGHNA and CDR2 is YNFKEQ in the germline V gene. This CDR3 region has 15 residues. Trimming removed 5 bases from V and 7 bases from J, with 18 bases in between. The chain's CDR3 is CASSITRYGGQPQHF. The CDR3 coding sequence is TGTGCCAGCAGCATAACCCGTTACGGCGGCCAGCCCCAGCATTTT.

This clone has more than one count but fewer than ten. The chain links TRBV6-5 to TRBJ1-1, with TRBD1 as a possible D gene (5 bases). Looked up from germline, CDR1 is MNHEY and CDR2 is SVGAGI. This CDR3 contains 12 residues. The ends were cut back, 3 bases at V and 7 bases at J, with 9 bases in the middle. CDR3 coding DNA: TGTGCCAGCAGTTATTCAGGGATTGAAGCTTTCTTT. It yields the protein CASSYSGIEAFF.

This clone was recorded a few times. CDR3 residues: CASSRGRGDYGYTF. The CDR3 bases are TGTGCCAGCAGTCGAGGCCGAGGGGACTATGGCTACACCTTC. V gene TRBV6-5 combines with J gene TRBJ1-2; a weak D match, TRBD1 (5 bases). V was pared by 5 bases and J by 3 bases, with 13 bases between. The V gene's germline CDR1 is MNHEY and CDR2 SVGAGI. This CDR3 has 14 amino acids.

The chain links TRBV6-1 to TRBJ1-3; D is ambiguous. Germline-derived CDR1 and CDR2 are MNHNS and SASEGT. Trimming pared 4 bases from V and 4 bases from J, leaving 5 bases between. CDR3 length: 12 residues. The CDR3 DNA is TGTGCCAGCAGTGTCGTAGGAAACACCATATATTTT. Protein sequence: CASSVVGNTIYF.

This chain uses TRBV9 with TRBJ1-3, with 7 positions matching TRBD1. Germline V gives CDR1 SGDLS, CDR2 YYNGEE. The CDR3 runs to 16 residues. Losses at the gene ends were 4 bases for V and 3 bases for J; bases not matched to a gene: 10. For the CDR3, the DNA is TGTGCCAGCAGCCCAGAGTCGACAGGGAGTGGAAACACCATATATTTT. Protein: CASSPESTGSGNTIYF.

This clone has just a few counts. This sequence joins TRBV4-2 and TRBJ2-2, with a possible D match to TRBD1 (5 bases). The CDR3 is 14 residues long. Trimming stripped 1 base from V and 6 bases from J, with 9 bases between. Germline-derived CDR1 and CDR2 are LGHNA and YNFKEQ. Here the CDR3 DNA reads TGTGCCAGCAGCCAAGTTCAGGGTCCCGGGGAGCTGTTTTTT. It codes for CASSQVQGPGELFF.

The rearrangement uses TRBV29-1 and TRBJ2-7; no reliable D call. The CDR3 runs 14 residues. The V end was cut by 5 bases, the J end by 3 bases, with 17 bases between. Germline loops: CDR1 SQVTM, CDR2 ANQGSEA. CDR3 residues: CSVRSAPDFYEQYF. The CDR3 DNA reads TGCAGCGTTAGATCGGCCCCCGATTTCTACGAGCAGTACTTC.